These 26 T cell receptor beta chains were sequenced from one sample in a study of PD-1 blockade in classical Hodgkin lymphoma. As to time point: newly diagnosed, previously untreated cHL patient sample. Thawed PBMCs underwent magnetic negative selection to obtain purified CD8+ T cells. Sequenced by immunoSEQ multiplex PCR; TCRdb stores in-frame clones only, minus some. In the table there are about 9,300 clones, approximately 91% of which are singletons. The sample was CD8+ T cells from blood. These receptors all stem from a human donor with classical Hodgkin lymphoma.

This clone was picked up one time. The CDR3 bases are TGTGCCAGCAGCCCAGGGGTGGGGGAGACCCAGTACTTC. Its protein product is CASSPGVGETQYF. V and J are TRBV7-9 and TRBJ2-5, with D possibly being TRBD1 (6 bases). There are 13 residues in the CDR3. The germline V gene encodes CDR1 SEHNR and CDR2 FQNEAQ (reference sequence). Between the trimmed V and J ends, which lost 5 bases and 5 bases, there was a span of 12 bases.

The rearrangement joins TRBV9 to TRBJ1-2, with D possibly being TRBD1 (5 bases). The germline V gene has CDR1 SGDLS and CDR2 YYNGEE. Trimming took off 0 bases at V and 8 bases at J, with 11 bases between the two ends. This CDR3 is 13 amino acids long. CDR3 DNA sequence: TGTGCCAGCAGCGTAGGAGGGACCGGAGGCTACACCTTC. This encodes CASSVGGTGGYTF.

The chain employs TRBV6-5 and TRBJ2-1; the D is unclear. Germline-derived CDR1 and CDR2 are MNHEY and SVGAGI. Trimming pared 2 bases from V and 0 bases from J, leaving 2 bases between. This CDR3 is built from 13 residues. Written as DNA, the CDR3 is TGTGCCAGCAGTTACAACTCCTACAATGAGCAGTTCTTC. Translation: CASSYNSYNEQFF.

About this clone: Relative to the germline gene, one junction end is altered; a read error may explain this. This sequence joins TRBV7-7 and TRBJ1-4; the match to TRBD1 covers 10 bases. This CDR3 spans 17 amino acids. Germline V CDR1 and CDR2: SSHAT, FNYEAQ (reference sequence). DNA of the CDR3: TGTGCTAGCAGCCCACGCCGGGACAGGGGCCCACTTGAAAAACTGTTTTTT. Its translation: CASSPRRDRGPLEKLFF.

The genes are TRBV6-5 and TRBJ2-6, with D perhaps matching TRBD1 (5 bases). From germline, CDR1 is MNHEY and CDR2 SVGAGI. CDR3 size: 16 residues. Trimming took off 1 base at V and 0 bases at J, with 7 bases between the two ends. CDR3 region: CASSYFQGSGANVLTF. The CDR3 DNA follows: TGTGCCAGCAGTTACTTTCAGGGCTCTGGGGCCAACGTCCTGACTTTC.

The chain is built from TRBV27 and TRBJ2-7, with a tentative D call TRBD2 (6 bases). Germline assignment: CDR1 MNHEY and CDR2 SMNVEV (reference sequence). CDR3 length: 14 amino acids. Trimming stripped 4 bases from V and 1 base from J, with 11 bases between. The CDR3 region is CASSSGVVSYEQYF. DNA of the CDR3: TGTGCCAGCAGTTCGGGGGTCGTGTCCTACGAGCAGTACTTC.

The genes are TRBV4-2 and TRBJ2-1; 9 nucleotides agree with TRBD2. The CDR3 runs 14 residues. Germline V CDR1 and CDR2: LGHNA, YNFKEQ. The trim removed 1 base at V and 8 bases at J, leaving 3 bases unmatched. This CDR3 reads CASSQGASGDEQFF. The CDR3 nucleotides read TGTGCCAGCAGCCAAGGGGCTAGCGGGGATGAGCAGTTCTTC.

V gene TRBV19 combines with J gene TRBJ1-5; no reliable D call. Trimming pared 5 bases from V and 5 bases from J, leaving 10 bases between. The CDR3 loop spans 13 amino acids. Germline CDR1 and CDR2: LNHDA and SQIVND (reference sequence). In nucleotides, the CDR3 is TGTGCCAGTAGTTATCAATGGGATCAGCCCCAGCATTTT. Translation: CASSYQWDQPQHF.

This chain uses TRBV5-5 with TRBJ2-7; 10 positions match TRBD2. The CDR3 contains 15 residues. V gave up 0 bases and J gave up 3 bases; unmatched junction bases: 3. Germline values: CDR1 SGHKS, CDR2 YYEKEE (reference sequence). CDR3 sequence (DNA): TGTGCCAGCAGCTTGGGGGTAGCGGGAGGCTACGAGCAGTACTTC. Protein product: CASSLGVAGGYEQYF.

This clone has a single count. V and J are TRBV7-7 and TRBJ2-1, with D perhaps matching TRBD2 (6 bases). The length of the CDR3 is 16 residues. V lost 4 bases and J lost 0, with 13 bases in between. Germline V gene data show CDR1 as SSHAT and CDR2 as FNYEAQ (reference sequence). For the CDR3, the DNA is TGTGCCAGCAGCTCCGGGACTCATGACTCCTACAATGAGCAGTTCTTC. Protein sequence: CASSSGTHDSYNEQFF.

The rearrangement uses TRBV7-6 and TRBJ2-3; TRBD2 agrees at 8 bases. Germline V CDR1 and CDR2: SGHVS, FNYEAQ. There are 15 residues in the CDR3. Losses at the gene ends were 3 bases for V and 3 bases for J; bases not matched to a gene: 5. CDR3 sequence (DNA): TGTGCCAGCAGCTTTAGCGGGATTAGTACAGATACGCAGTATTTT. Protein sequence: CASSFSGISTDTQYF.

Points on this clone: Additional DNA sequences in this sample encode the identical CDR3. The chain couples TRBV6-1 to TRBJ2-7, with 7 bases matching TRBD1. The germline V gene has CDR1 MNHNS and CDR2 SASEGT. This CDR3 is 14 amino acids long. The ends lost 8 bases at V and 7 bases at J; junction bases unmatched: 14. Written as DNA, the CDR3 is TGTGCCAGCCGCATGACAGGGATCAGCAATGAGCAGTACTTC. Amino acid sequence: CASRMTGISNEQYF.

The chain carries TRBV7-6 and TRBJ2-1; D not resolved. The CDR3 totals 14 residues. Germline V gene lookup returns CDR1 SGHVS and CDR2 FNYEAQ. The germline V and J ends were trimmed by 5 bases and 0 bases, with 8 bases remaining between them. The DNA of the CDR3 is TGTGCCAGCAGCGCAACCCTCTCCTACAATGAGCAGTTCTTC. Amino acid sequence: CASSATLSYNEQFF.

For the CDR3, the DNA is TGTGCCACCAGCATGGCGGGAGGCCCTTACGAGCAGTACTTC. Protein: CATSMAGGPYEQYF. The V and J genes are TRBV15 and TRBJ2-7; TRBD2 agrees at 8 bases. In germline, CDR1 is LNHNV, CDR2 YYDKDF (reference sequence). The CDR3 spans 14 residues. V shed 4 bases and J 4 bases; nucleotides not matched to a gene: 6.

CDR3 protein: CASSVSRDFNEKLFF. The CDR3 coding sequence is TGTGCCAGCAGCGTTTCCCGGGACTTTAATGAAAAACTGTTTTTT. The chain links TRBV9 to TRBJ1-4; TRBD1 might be the D (5 bases). Germline assignment: CDR1 SGDLS and CDR2 YYNGEE. With 2 bases removed from V and 4 bases from J, the gap between germline ends came to 12 bases. The CDR3 has 15 amino acids.

The chain couples TRBV5-1 to TRBJ2-5; 7 bases match TRBD2. With 2 bases clipped from V and 5 bases from J, the junction kept 9 bases outside the gene matches. The germline CDR1 and CDR2 sequences are SGHRS and YFSETQ. The CDR3 is 15 amino acids. The CDR3, as DNA: TGCGCCAGCAGCTTAGCGGGGAACGGGGAGGAGACCCAGTACTTC. It encodes CASSLAGNGEETQYF.

This clone was observed a single time. The rearrangement joins TRBV6-4 to TRBJ2-6, with D unclear. The germline V gene has CDR1 MRHNA and CDR2 SNTAGT. The CDR3 has 15 amino acids. V gave up 2 bases and J gave up 0 bases, with 5 bases separating them. The CDR3 is CASSDGLSGANVLTF. The CDR3 region has the DNA TGTGCCAGCAGTGACGGGCTCTCTGGGGCCAACGTCCTGACTTTC.

This clone was recorded only once. CDR3 in DNA: TGTGCCAGCAGCTTACTTTCAGGGCTCGGTGGTACGCAGTATTTT. This codes for CASSLLSGLGGTQYF. J is TRBJ2-3 and V is TRBV11-2; a possible D gene is TRBD1 (5 bases). The CDR3 totals 15 residues. V was cut by 2 bases and J by 8 bases, with 17 bases left in between. The V gene's germline CDR1 is SGHAT and CDR2 FQNNGV.

V gene TRBV25-1 combines with J gene TRBJ2-6; 7 bases match TRBD2. In germline, CDR1 is MGHDK, CDR2 SYGVNS. V trimming: 1 base; J trimming: 2 bases; junction bases outside the gene matches: 2. This CDR3 spans 16 amino acids. The CDR3 DNA is TGTGCCAGCAGTGAATGGGGGGGAACTGGGGCCAACGTCCTGACTTTC. Protein product: CASSEWGGTGANVLTF.

The chain uses TRBV4-2 and TRBJ1-2; D remains unclear. CDR3 size: 11 residues. V shed 4 bases and J shed 5 bases, with 5 bases lying between them. Germline V gives CDR1 LGHNA, CDR2 YNFKEQ. CDR3 protein: CASSPGYGYTF. The CDR3 bases are TGTGCCAGCAGCCCCGGGTATGGCTACACCTTC.

A note on this clone: Other DNA sequences of this sample code for an identical CDR3. The chain combines TRBV18 with TRBJ2-1; D is uncertain. Germline lookup yields CDR1 KGHSH and CDR2 LQKENI. V shed 2 bases and J shed 4 bases, with 12 bases lying between them. This CDR3 has 15 residues. CDR3 nucleotides: TGTGCCAGCTCACCATTGGTGGCGTCGTACAATGAGCAGTTCTTC. This translates into CASSPLVASYNEQFF.

This chain uses TRBV30 with TRBJ1-4; D remains unclear. V shed 1 base and J shed 0 bases, with 9 bases lying between them. This CDR3 has 15 residues. CDR1 is GTSNPN and CDR2 is SVGIG in the germline V gene (reference sequence). CDR3 residues: CAWSESITTNEKLFF. Written as DNA, the CDR3 is TGTGCCTGGAGTGAATCCATAACAACTAATGAAAAACTGTTTTTT.

The chain combines TRBV6-1 with TRBJ1-1; D is uncertain. Per germline, CDR1 MNHNS and CDR2 SASEGT. The CDR3 has 11 residues. V lost 6 bases and J 5 bases, leaving 7 bases between the germline ends. The CDR3 DNA reads as TGTGCCAGCAGCCCGTCTACTGAAGCTTTCTTT. It yields the protein CASSPSTEAFF.

V usage is TRBV4-1 and J usage is TRBJ1-4; D gene unclear. Germline lookup yields CDR1 MGHRA and CDR2 YSYEKL. CDR3 length equals 17 residues. V shed 3 bases and J shed 5 bases, with 19 bases lying between them. The CDR3 region has the DNA TGCGCCAGCAGCCAGGACCCCCCACCCCTATTAAATGAAAAACTGTTTTTT. Its translation is CASSQDPPPLLNEKLFF.

This chain connects TRBV5-4 to TRBJ2-2; D is undetermined. V dropped 5 bases and J dropped 0 bases, with 8 bases sitting between them. Germline V CDR1 and CDR2: SGHNT, YYREEE (reference sequence). The CDR3 length is 14 residues. CDR3 protein: CASSSPANTGELFF. The DNA for the CDR3 is TGTGCCAGCAGTTCCCCCGCGAACACCGGGGAGCTGTTTTTT.

The J gene is TRBJ1-1, the V gene TRBV7-9; 7 nucleotides agree with TRBD1. The CDR3 has 15 residues. CDR1 is SEHNR and CDR2 is FQNEAQ in the germline V gene (reference sequence). Trimming cost V 5 bases and J 4 bases; bases outside gene matches: 10. The CDR3: CASSPEGRGFTEAFF. The CDR3 bases are TGTGCCAGCAGCCCAGAGGGCAGGGGGTTCACTGAAGCTTTCTTT.